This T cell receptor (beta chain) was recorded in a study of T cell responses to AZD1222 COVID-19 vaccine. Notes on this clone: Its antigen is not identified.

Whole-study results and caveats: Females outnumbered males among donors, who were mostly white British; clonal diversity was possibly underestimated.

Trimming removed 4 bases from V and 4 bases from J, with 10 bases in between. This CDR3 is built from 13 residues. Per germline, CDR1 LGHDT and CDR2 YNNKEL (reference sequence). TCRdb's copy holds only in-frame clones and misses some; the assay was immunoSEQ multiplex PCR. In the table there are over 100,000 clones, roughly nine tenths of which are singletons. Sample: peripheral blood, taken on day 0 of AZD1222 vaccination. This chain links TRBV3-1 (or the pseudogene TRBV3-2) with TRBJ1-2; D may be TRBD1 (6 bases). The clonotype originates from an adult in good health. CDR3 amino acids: CASSPDSIYGYTF. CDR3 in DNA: TGTGCCAGCAGCCCGGACAGTATCTATGGCTACACCTTC.